A selection of T cell receptor beta chains follows, all from one sample in a study of blood T cell repertoires in COVID-19. Sequenced by immunoSEQ multiplex PCR; TCRdb stores in-frame clones only, minus some. The sample yields around 250,000 clones, approximately 85% seen once. Sequencing was done on a sample of peripheral blood. The source is a middle-aged man with active or convalescent COVID-19. Both conserved end residues are part of each CDR3. The D gene is left open where the match is weak. For some rows the clone size is stated as once, few or many, or as a class when expanded; others skip it.

>TRBD2|TRBV5-4|17|-|TRBJ2-2
CASSLGMERERSGELFF
TGTGCCAGCAGCTTGGGGATGGAGCGGGAGAGGTCTGGGGAGCTGTTTTTT
>TRBD1|TRBV28|14|-|TRBJ1-4
CASSDTGVSEKLFF
TGTGCCAGCAGTGACACAGGGGTTAGTGAAAAACTGTTTTTT
>TRBD1|TRBV19|14|-|TRBJ2-7
CASSTTGGGYEQYF
TGTGCCAGTAGTACCACAGGGGGTGGCTACGAGCAGTACTTC
>-|TRBV6-2/TRBV6-3|15|-|TRBJ1-1
CASSLSLQVSAEAFF
TGTGCCAGCAGTCTCTCTCTCCAGGTCTCGGCTGAAGCTTTCTTT
>-|TRBV2|15|-|TRBJ2-7
CASSEGQGKTYEQYF
TGTGCCAGCAGTGAAGGTCAGGGCAAGACCTACGAGCAGTACTTC
>TRBD2|TRBV10-1|16|once|TRBJ2-1
CASSESRASGIHEQFF
TGCGCCAGCAGTGAGTCGAGGGCTAGCGGGATCCATGAGCAGTTCTTC
>-|TRBV18|14|-|TRBJ2-5
CASSPMSSEETQYF
TGTGCCAGCTCACCAATGTCTAGCGAAGAGACCCAGTACTTC
>-|TRBV7-8|15|-|TRBJ2-6
CASSLGYRGANVLTF
TGTGCCAGCAGCTTAGGATATCGGGGGGCCAACGTCCTGACTTTC
>TRBD1|TRBV5-1|15|-|TRBJ2-2
CASSLGDRNTGELFF
TGCGCCAGCAGCTTGGGGGACAGAAACACCGGGGAGCTGTTTTTT
>TRBD1|TRBV5-5|16|-|TRBJ2-3
CASSLTGQGGGDTQYF
TGTGCCAGCAGCTTGACCGGACAGGGGGGTGGCGATACGCAGTATTTT
>-|TRBV27|13|-|TRBJ2-3
CASSLSPRDTQYF
TGTGCCAGCAGTTTATCACCCAGGGATACGCAGTATTTT
>TRBD2|TRBV5-6|18|-|TRBJ2-5
CASSGHSGSQRSRETQYF
TGTGCCAGCAGCGGCCATAGCGGGAGCCAACGGTCACGGGAGACCCAGTACTTC
>TRBD2|TRBV18|15|once|TRBJ2-1
CASSLTIPSGIEQFF
TGTGCCAGCTCACTAACCATACCTAGCGGGATTGAGCAGTTCTTC
>-|TRBV3-1/TRBV3-2|14|-|TRBJ2-1
CASRQMEGKNEQFF
TGTGCCAGCAGGCAGATGGAGGGGAAGAATGAGCAGTTCTTC
>-|TRBV5-1|15|-|TRBJ1-5
CASSLAGREGQPQHF
TGCGCCAGCAGCTTGGCCGGGAGGGAGGGACAGCCCCAGCATTTT
>TRBD1|TRBV10-3|12|-|TRBJ1-2
CAISAGGGGYTF
TGTGCCATCAGTGCAGGGGGCGGTGGCTACACCTTC
>-|TRBV5-1|15|-|TRBJ2-7
CASSLSRARDYEQYF
TGCGCCAGCAGCTTGAGCAGGGCCCGCGATTACGAGCAGTACTTC
>-|TRBV6-1|17|-|TRBJ2-1
CASTQARGSAGYNEQFF
TGTGCCAGCACTCAAGCCAGGGGTAGCGCCGGATACAATGAGCAGTTCTTC
>-|TRBV6-5|15|once|TRBJ1-1
CASRPIRTVNTEAFF
TGTGCCAGCAGACCTATTCGGACAGTGAACACTGAAGCTTTCTTT
>TRBD1|TRBV3-1/TRBV3-2|16|-|TRBJ2-7
CASSQDYGTGTYEQYF
TGTGCCAGCAGCCAAGATTATGGGACAGGGACCTACGAGCAGTACTTC
>-|TRBV6-5|13|-|TRBJ1-4
CASRDSANEKLFF
TGTGCCAGCAGGGACAGTGCAAATGAAAAACTGTTTTTT
>-|TRBV5-6|14|-|TRBJ2-7
CASSSSSSSYEQYF
TGTGCCAGCAGCTCTTCATCCAGCTCCTACGAGCAGTACTTC
>-|TRBV2|13|few|TRBJ1-1
CASQSGGATEAFF
TGTGCCAGCCAAAGCGGCGGGGCAACTGAAGCTTTCTTT
>TRBD2|TRBV6-6|20|-|TRBJ2-3
CASSPLRGTSGRVGTDTQYF
TGTGCCAGCAGTCCCCTTCGCGGGACTAGCGGGAGGGTGGGCACAGATACGCAGTATTTT
>-|TRBV5-1|15|-|TRBJ2-1
CASSLTGTSDNEQFF
TGCGCCAGCAGCTTGACCGGGACATCGGACAATGAGCAGTTCTTC
>-|TRBV7-9|13|-|TRBJ2-4
CASSFPTKNIQYF
TGTGCCAGCAGCTTTCCCACCAAAAACATTCAGTACTTC
>TRBD1|TRBV10-3|13|-|TRBJ1-3
CAAGRGRENTIYF
TGTGCCGCAGGAAGGGGGCGCGAAAACACCATATATTTT
>TRBD2|TRBV5-1|15|-|TRBJ2-1
CASSLGTSGNNEQFF
TGCGCCAGCAGCTTAGGGACTAGCGGGAACAATGAGCAGTTCTTC
>-|TRBV30|13|-|TRBJ1-4
CAWSAIRGEKLFF
TGTGCCTGGAGTGCTATCCGCGGTGAAAAACTGTTTTTT
>-|TRBV5-1|13|-|TRBJ2-1
CASSFNRDNEQFF
TGCGCCAGCAGCTTTAACAGAGACAATGAGCAGTTCTTC
>-|TRBV25-1|15|-|TRBJ1-1
CASSETGTLNTEAFF
TGTGCCAGCAGTGAAACAGGGACGCTGAACACTGAAGCTTTCTTT
>-|TRBV4-1|15|-|TRBJ1-4
CASSQDPSPEGKLFF
TGCGCCAGCAGCCAAGATCCATCACCTGAGGGAAAACTGTTTTTT
>-|TRBV3-1/TRBV3-2|16|once|TRBJ2-5
CASSQRGSGSQETQYF
TGTGCCAGCAGCCAACGGGGTAGCGGCTCACAAGAGACCCAGTACTTC
>TRBD1|TRBV7-9|15|-|TRBJ2-5
CASSLATGARETQYF
TGTGCCAGCAGCTTAGCCACAGGGGCAAGGGAGACCCAGTACTTC
>TRBD2|TRBV11-2|15|-|TRBJ2-1
CASSFLSGRSNEQFF
TGTGCCAGCAGCTTCCTTAGCGGGAGGTCCAATGAGCAGTTCTTC
>TRBD1|TRBV19|15|-|TRBJ2-4
CASSAGGEAKNIQYF
TGTGCCAGTAGTGCAGGGGGCGAGGCCAAAAACATTCAGTACTTC
>-|TRBV5-1|15|-|TRBJ1-2
CASSLAQGRDYGYTF
TGCGCCAGCAGCTTGGCTCAGGGCCGGGACTATGGCTACACCTTC
>TRBD1|TRBV15|17|-|TRBJ1-1
CATSRVRATGVNTEAFF
TGTGCCACCAGCAGAGTCCGAGCGACAGGGGTGAACACTGAAGCTTTCTTT
>TRBD1|TRBV28|17|few|TRBJ1-1
CASSAEGQGHGNTEAFF
TGTGCCAGCAGTGCGGAAGGACAGGGCCACGGGAACACTGAAGCTTTCTTT
>TRBD2|TRBV5-1|16|-|TRBJ2-1
CASSLGSGRATGEQFF
TGCGCCAGCAGCTTGGGCAGCGGGAGAGCTACAGGTGAGCAGTTCTTC
>TRBD1|TRBV7-9|16|-|TRBJ2-5
CASSPRTGGPQETQYF
TGTGCCAGCAGCCCCCGGACAGGGGGCCCCCAAGAGACCCAGTACTTC
>TRBD1|TRBV7-2|14|-|TRBJ1-2
CASSLTGTGDGYTF
TGTGCCAGCAGCTTAACTGGCACAGGGGATGGCTACACCTTC
>-|TRBV7-9|16|-|TRBJ1-3
CASSLEGRLTGNTIYF
TGTGCCAGCAGCTTAGAGGGGAGGTTAACTGGAAACACCATATATTTT
>-|TRBV6-5|14|once|TRBJ2-5
CASSQTGSQETQYF
TGTGCCAGCAGCCAAACAGGGTCCCAAGAGACCCAGTACTTC
>-|TRBV29-1|15|once|TRBJ1-4
CSVEDPQVTNEKLFF
TGCAGCGTTGAAGATCCCCAGGTTACTAATGAAAAACTGTTTTTT
>-|TRBV4-2|14|-|TRBJ2-5
CASSLGGGEETQYF
TGTGCCAGCAGCCTCGGAGGAGGAGAAGAGACCCAGTACTTC
>TRBD2|TRBV5-6|15|-|TRBJ2-1
CASSSGLLPYNEQFF
TGTGCCAGCAGCTCGGGACTACTTCCTTACAATGAGCAGTTCTTC
>-|TRBV19|14|-|TRBJ2-3
CASSTGLAQGAQYF
TGTGCCAGTAGTACGGGACTGGCGCAGGGGGCGCAGTATTTT
>-|TRBV2|16|-|TRBJ1-3
CASSERSTFSGNTIYF
TGTGCCAGCAGTGAGAGAAGCACTTTCTCTGGAAACACCATATATTTT
>TRBD2|TRBV2|14|-|TRBJ2-7
CASRLAGESYEQYF
TGTGCCAGCAGGCTAGCGGGAGAATCTTACGAGCAGTACTTC
>-|TRBV2|12|-|TRBJ2-1
CASRELPREQFF
TGTGCCAGCAGGGAACTACCTCGGGAGCAGTTCTTC
>TRBD2|TRBV7-2|17|few|TRBJ2-2
CASSPQGLAGAGGELFF
TGTGCCAGCAGCCCTCAGGGACTAGCGGGAGCTGGCGGGGAGCTGTTTTTT
>TRBD1|TRBV10-3|12|once|TRBJ1-2
CAILRTGNGYTF
TGTGCCATCCTGCGGACAGGGAACGGCTACACCTTC
>-|TRBV18|15|-|TRBJ1-6
CASSPNQGTHSPLHF
TGTGCCAGCTCACCTAATCAGGGGACCCATTCACCCCTCCACTTT
>TRBD1|TRBV2|15|-|TRBJ1-5
CASSKGQPSNQPQHF
TGTGCCAGCAGTAAGGGACAGCCTAGCAATCAGCCCCAGCATTTT
>-|TRBV20-1|13|-|TRBJ1-6
CSASEGRNSPLHF
TGCAGTGCTAGTGAGGGGAGGAATTCACCCCTCCACTTT
>-|TRBV6-1|13|-|TRBJ1-3
CASSEHSMNTIYF
TGTGCCAGCAGTGAACACAGTATGAACACCATATATTTT
>-|TRBV19|13|-|TRBJ1-5
CASSIGGRQPQHF
TGTGCCAGTAGTATTGGAGGACGTCAGCCCCAGCATTTT